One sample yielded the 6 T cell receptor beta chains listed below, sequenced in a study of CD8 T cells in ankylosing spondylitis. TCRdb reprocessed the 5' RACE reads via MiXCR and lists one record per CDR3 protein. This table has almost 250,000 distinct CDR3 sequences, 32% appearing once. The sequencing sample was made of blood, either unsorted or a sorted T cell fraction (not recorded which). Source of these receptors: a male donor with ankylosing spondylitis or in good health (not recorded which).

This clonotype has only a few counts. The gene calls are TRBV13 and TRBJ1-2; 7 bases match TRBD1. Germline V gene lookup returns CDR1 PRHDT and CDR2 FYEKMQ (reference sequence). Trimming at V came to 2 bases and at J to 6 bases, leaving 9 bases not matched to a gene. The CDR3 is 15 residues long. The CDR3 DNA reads TGTGCCAGCAGCTTAAAGGCAGGGGGAAAAAATGGCTACACCTTC. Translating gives CASSLKAGGKNGYTF.

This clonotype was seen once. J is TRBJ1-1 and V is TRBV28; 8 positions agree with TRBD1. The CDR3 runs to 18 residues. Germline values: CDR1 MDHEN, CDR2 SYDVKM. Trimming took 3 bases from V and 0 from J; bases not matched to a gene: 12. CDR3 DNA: TGTGCCAGCAGTTTCCAGGGGGCCTACACCCGCATGAACACTGAAGCTTTCTTT. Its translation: CASSFQGAYTRMNTEAFF.

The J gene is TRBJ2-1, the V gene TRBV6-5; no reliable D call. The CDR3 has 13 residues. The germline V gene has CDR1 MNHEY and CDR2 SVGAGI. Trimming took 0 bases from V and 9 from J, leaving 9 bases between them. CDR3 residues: CASSYSTPGEQFF. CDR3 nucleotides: TGTGCCAGCAGTTACTCGACCCCCGGTGAGCAGTTCTTC.

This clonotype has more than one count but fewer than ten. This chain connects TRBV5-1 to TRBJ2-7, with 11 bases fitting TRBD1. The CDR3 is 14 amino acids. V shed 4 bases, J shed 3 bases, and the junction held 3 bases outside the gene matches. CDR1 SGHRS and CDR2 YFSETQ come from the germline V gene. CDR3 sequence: CASSDGTGGYEQYF. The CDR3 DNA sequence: TGCGCCAGCAGCGACGGGACAGGGGGCTACGAGCAGTACTTC.

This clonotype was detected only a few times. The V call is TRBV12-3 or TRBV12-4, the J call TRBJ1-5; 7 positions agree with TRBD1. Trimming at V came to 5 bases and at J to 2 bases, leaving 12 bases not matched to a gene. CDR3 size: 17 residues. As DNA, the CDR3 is TGTGCCAGCAGTCTCCTTCCCAAAGGACAGGGCAATCAGCCCCAGCATTTT. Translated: CASSLLPKGQGNQPQHF.

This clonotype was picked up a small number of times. The CDR3 DNA sequence: TGTGCCACCAGCAGAGATGGGGGGACAGATACGCAGTATTTT. Translation: CATSRDGGTDTQYF. The chain employs TRBV15 and TRBJ2-3; a weak D match, TRBD2 (6 bases). In germline, CDR1 is LNHNV, CDR2 YYDKDF (reference sequence). The CDR3 consists of 14 residues. Trimming removed 0 bases from V and 3 bases from J, with 7 bases in between.